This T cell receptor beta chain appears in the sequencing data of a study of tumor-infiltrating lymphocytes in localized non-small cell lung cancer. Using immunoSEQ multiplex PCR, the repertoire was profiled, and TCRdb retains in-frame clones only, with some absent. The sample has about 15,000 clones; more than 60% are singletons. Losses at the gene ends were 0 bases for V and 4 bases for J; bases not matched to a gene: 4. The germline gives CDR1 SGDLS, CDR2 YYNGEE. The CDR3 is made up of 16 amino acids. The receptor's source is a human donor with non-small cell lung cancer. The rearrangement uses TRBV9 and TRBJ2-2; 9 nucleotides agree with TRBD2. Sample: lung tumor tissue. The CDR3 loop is CASSVDGGRATGELFF. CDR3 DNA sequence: TGTGCCAGCAGCGTAGATGGCGGGAGGGCCACCGGGGAGCTGTTTTTT.